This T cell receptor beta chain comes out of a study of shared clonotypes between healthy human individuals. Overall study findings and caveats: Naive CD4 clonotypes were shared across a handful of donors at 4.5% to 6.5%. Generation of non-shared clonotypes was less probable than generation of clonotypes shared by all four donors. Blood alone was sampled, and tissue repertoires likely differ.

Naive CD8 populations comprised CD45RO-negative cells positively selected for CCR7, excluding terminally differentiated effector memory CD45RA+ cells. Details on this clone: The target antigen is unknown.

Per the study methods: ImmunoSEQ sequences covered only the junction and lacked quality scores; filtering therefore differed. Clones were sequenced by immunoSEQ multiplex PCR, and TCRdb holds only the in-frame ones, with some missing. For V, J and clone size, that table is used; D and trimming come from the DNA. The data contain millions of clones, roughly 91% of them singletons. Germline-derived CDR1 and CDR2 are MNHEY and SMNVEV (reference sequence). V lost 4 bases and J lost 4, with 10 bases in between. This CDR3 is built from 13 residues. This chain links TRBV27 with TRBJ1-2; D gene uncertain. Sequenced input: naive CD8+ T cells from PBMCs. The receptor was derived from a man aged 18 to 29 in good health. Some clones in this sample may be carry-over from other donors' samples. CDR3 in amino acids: CASSYGRAYGYTF. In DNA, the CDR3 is TGTGCCAGCAGTTATGGGCGTGCCTATGGCTACACCTTC.